This T cell receptor beta chain appears in the sequencing data of a study of long-term antiretroviral therapy in people with HIV. General study findings and limits: Patients on ART gained diversity, which nonetheless stayed below transplant donor controls. Investigators report no available data on ART adherence, viral resistance or therapy changes. Spans of CDR3 length were tighter for HIV repertoires than for controls.

Specimens retained roughly 1-11 million cryopreserved PBMC preceding DNA extraction. A word on this clone: Antigen unknown.

This CDR3 spans 16 amino acids. Trimming took 6 bases from V and 6 from J, leaving 20 bases between them. From germline, CDR1 is MNHEY and CDR2 SMNVEV (reference sequence). Survey-level immunoSEQ v3.0 assays were run. Assay: immunoSEQ multiplex PCR; the TCRdb copy retains only in-frame clones and omits some. The table records fewer than 45,000 clones, 90% to 95% of them present only once. The receptor's source is a woman in her fifties or sixties with HIV. The J gene is TRBJ2-2, the V gene TRBV27; D tentatively fits TRBD1 or TRBD2 (5 bases each). This sample comprised unsorted PBMCs, obtained 3.7 years after starting antiretroviral therapy. CDR3 amino acids: CASSRIGTTSPGELFF. CDR3 bases: TGTGCCAGCAGCCGAATCGGGACCACCTCCCCCGGGGAGCTGTTTTTT.